This T cell receptor beta chain was recovered during a study of cytomegalovirus exposure and HLA in healthy donors. Whole-study findings and limits: In presence/absence analyses, roughly uniform sequencing depth across donors was assumed. V- and J-gene trimming in TCR beta was tied to a missense DCLRE1C variant by an analysis performed later. Upon later analysis, TCR association rates were observed to vary by HLA locus, being highest for DRB1 and lowest for HLA-C.

A multiplex PCR was run with 60 Vbeta primers and 13 Jbeta primers. The protocol was immunoSEQ multiplex PCR, while the TCRdb copy is restricted to in-frame clones and leaves out a portion. The sample has 120,000 or so clones, 75% to 85% seen once. Comment on this clone: Antigen specificity is unknown.

The length of the CDR3 is 15 residues. The V gene's germline CDR1 is SGHRS and CDR2 YFSETQ. Trimming stripped 6 bases from V and 8 bases from J, with 23 bases between. This chain links TRBV5-1 with TRBJ1-2; D is ambiguous. This clonotype originated in a man aged 40-50 years in good health and CMV-seronegative. Specimen: PBMCs. The CDR3 loop is CASTPAEGGSRGYTF. The CDR3 coding sequence is TGCGCCAGCACCCCCGCGGAGGGTGGGTCTCGGGGCTACACCTTC. Full variable domain (remainder filled in from reference TRBV5-1 and TRBJ1-2): KAGVTQTPRYLIKTRGQQVTLSCSPISGHRSVSWYQQTPGQGLQFLFEYFSETQRNKGNFPGRFSGRQFSNSRSEMNVSTLELGDSALYLCASTPAEGGSRGYTFGSGTRLTVV.